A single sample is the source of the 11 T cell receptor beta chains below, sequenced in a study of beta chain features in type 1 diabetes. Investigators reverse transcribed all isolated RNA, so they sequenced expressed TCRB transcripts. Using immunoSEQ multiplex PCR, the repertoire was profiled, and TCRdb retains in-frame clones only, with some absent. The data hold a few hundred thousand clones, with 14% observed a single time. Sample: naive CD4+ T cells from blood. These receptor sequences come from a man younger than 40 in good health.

CDR3 nucleotide sequence: TGCGCCAGCAGCCGGGAGACAAGGAAGTACTTC. Translated, it gives CASSRETRKYF. The V and J genes are TRBV5-1 and TRBJ2-7, with D perhaps TRBD2 (6 bases). V was pared by 4 bases and J by 11 bases, with 13 bases between. The CDR3 is 11 residues long. Germline V gene data show CDR1 as SGHRS and CDR2 as YFSETQ.

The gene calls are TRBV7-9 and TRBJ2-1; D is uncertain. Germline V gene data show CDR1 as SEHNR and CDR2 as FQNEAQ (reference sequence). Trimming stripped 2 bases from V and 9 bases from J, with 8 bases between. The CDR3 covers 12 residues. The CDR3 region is CASSLLGIEQFF. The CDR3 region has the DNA TGTGCCAGCAGCTTACTTGGTATTGAGCAGTTCTTC.

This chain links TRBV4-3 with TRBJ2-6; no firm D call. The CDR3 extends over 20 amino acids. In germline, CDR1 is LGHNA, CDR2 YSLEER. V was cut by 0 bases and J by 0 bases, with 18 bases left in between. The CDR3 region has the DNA TGCGCCAGCAGCCAAGAGAGAACAGTAGGCTTACACTCTGGGGCCAACGTCCTGACTTTC. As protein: CASSQERTVGLHSGANVLTF.

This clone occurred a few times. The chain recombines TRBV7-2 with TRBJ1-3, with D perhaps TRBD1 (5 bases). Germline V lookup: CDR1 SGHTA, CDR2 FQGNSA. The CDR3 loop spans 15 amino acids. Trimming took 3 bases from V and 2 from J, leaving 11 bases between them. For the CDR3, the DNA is TGTGCCAGCAGCTTCTACCGGGACCCTGGAAACACCATATATTTT. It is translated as CASSFYRDPGNTIYF.

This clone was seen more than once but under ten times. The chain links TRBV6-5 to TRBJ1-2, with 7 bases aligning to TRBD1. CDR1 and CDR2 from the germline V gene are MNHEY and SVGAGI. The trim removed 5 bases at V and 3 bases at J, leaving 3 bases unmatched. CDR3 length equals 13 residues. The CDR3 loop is CASSGDSYYGYTF. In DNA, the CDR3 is TGTGCCAGCAGTGGGGACAGCTACTATGGCTACACCTTC.

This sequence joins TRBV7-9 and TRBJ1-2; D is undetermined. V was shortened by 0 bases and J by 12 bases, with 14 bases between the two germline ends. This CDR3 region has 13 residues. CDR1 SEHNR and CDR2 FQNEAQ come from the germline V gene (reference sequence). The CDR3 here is CASSLATGSGNTF. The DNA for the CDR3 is TGTGCCAGCAGCTTAGCTACGGGATCGGGAAACACCTTC.

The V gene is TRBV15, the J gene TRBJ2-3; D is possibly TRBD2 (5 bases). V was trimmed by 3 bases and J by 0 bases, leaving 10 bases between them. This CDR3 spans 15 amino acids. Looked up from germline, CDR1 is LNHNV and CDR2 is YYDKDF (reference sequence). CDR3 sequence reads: CATSRDFSSTDTQYF. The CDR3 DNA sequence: TGTGCCACCAGCAGGGACTTCTCTAGCACAGATACGCAGTATTTT.

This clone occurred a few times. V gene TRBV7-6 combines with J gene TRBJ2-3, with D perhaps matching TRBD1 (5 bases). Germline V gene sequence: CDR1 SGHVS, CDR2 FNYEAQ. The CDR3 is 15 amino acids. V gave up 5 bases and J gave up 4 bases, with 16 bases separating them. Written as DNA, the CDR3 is TGTGCCAGCAGCCCCGTGGTAGGGGTAGCAGATACGCAGTATTTT. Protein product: CASSPVVGVADTQYF. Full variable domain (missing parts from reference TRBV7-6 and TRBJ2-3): GAGVSQSPRYKVTKRGQDVALRCDPISGHVSLYWYRQALGQGPEFLTYFNYEAQQDKSGLPNDRFSAERPEGSISTLTIQRTEQRDSAMYRCASSPVVGVADTQYFGPGTRLTVL.

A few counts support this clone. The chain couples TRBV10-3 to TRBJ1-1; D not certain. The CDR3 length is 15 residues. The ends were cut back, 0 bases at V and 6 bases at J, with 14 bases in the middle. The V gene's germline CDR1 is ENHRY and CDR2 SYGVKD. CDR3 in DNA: TGTGCCATCAGTGAGTCTGGCCTAGGGCTCTCTGAAGCTTTCTTT. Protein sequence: CAISESGLGLSEAFF.

CDR3 coding DNA: TGTGCCTGGGACAGAAACTATGGCTACACCTTC. It translates to CAWDRNYGYTF. V usage is TRBV30 and J usage is TRBJ1-2; perhaps TRBD1 as D (5 bases). This CDR3 region has 11 residues. V was pared by 5 bases and J by 2 bases, with 6 bases between. CDR1 and CDR2 (germline): GTSNPN, SVGIG (reference sequence).

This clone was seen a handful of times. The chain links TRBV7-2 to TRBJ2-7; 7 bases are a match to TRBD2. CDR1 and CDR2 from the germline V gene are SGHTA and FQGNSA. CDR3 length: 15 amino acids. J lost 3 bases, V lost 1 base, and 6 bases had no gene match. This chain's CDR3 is CASSLGLSGGYEQYF. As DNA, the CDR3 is TGTGCCAGCAGCTTAGGCTTGTCGGGGGGCTACGAGCAGTACTTC.